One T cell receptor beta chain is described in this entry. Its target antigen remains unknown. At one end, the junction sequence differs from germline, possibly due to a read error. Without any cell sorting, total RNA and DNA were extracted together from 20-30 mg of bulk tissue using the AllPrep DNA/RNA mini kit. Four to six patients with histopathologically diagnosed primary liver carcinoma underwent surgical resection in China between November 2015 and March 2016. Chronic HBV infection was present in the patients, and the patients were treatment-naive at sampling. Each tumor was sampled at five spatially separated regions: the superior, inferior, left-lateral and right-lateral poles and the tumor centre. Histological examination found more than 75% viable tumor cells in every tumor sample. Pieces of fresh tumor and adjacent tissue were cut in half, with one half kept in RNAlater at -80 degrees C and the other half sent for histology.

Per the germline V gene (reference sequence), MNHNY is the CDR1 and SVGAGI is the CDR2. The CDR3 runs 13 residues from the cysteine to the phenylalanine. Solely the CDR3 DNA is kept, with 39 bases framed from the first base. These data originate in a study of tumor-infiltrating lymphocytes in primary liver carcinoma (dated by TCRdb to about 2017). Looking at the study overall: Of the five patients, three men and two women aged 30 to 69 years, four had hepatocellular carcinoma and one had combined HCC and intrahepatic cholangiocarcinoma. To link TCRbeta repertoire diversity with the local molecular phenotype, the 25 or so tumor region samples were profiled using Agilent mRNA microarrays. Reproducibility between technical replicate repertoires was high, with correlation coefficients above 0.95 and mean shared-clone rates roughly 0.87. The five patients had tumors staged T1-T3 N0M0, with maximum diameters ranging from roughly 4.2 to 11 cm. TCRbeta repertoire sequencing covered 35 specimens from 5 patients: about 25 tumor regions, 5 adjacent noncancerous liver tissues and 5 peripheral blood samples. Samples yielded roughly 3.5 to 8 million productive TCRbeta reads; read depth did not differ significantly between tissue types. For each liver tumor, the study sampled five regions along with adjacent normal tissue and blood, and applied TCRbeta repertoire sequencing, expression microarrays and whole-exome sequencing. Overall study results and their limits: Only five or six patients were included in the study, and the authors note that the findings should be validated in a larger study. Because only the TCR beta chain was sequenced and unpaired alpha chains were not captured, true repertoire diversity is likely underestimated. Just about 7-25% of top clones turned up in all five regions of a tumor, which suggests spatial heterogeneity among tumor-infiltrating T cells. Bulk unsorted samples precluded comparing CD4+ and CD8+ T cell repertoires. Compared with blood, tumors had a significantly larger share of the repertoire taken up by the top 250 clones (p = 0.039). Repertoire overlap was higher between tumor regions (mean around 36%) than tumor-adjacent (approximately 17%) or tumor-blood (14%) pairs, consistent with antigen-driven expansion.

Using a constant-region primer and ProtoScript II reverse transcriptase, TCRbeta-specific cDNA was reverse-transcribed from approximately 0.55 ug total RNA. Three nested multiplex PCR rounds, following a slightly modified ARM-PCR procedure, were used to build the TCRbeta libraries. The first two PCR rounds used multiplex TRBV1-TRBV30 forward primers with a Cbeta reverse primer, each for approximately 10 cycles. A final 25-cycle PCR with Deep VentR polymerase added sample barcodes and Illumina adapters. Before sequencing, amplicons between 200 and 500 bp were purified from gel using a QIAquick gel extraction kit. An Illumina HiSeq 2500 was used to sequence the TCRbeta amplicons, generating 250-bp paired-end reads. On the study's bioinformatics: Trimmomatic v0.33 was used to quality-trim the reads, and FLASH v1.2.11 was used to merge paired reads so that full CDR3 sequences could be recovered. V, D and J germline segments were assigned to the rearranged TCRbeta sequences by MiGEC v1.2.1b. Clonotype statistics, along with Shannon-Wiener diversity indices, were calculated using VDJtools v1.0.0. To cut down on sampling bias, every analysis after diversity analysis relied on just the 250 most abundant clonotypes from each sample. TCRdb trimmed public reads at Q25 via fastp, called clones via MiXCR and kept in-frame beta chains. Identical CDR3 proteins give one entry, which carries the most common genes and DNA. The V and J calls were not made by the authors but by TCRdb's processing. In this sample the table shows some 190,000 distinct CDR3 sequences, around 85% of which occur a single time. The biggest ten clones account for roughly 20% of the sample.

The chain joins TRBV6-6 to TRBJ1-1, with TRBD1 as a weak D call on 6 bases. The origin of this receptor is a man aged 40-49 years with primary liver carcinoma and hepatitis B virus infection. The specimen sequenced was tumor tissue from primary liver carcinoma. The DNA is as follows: TGTGCCAGCAGCATAGGGGGGACTACTGAAGCATTATTT. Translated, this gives CASSIGGTTEALF.